The 18 T cell receptor beta chains in this list originate from one sample, sequenced in a study of tumor-infiltrating lymphocytes in primary liver carcinoma. The authors made TCR beta cDNA from roughly 480 ng total RNA with a constant-region primer. Sequencing libraries for TCR beta derived from three nested multiplex PCR rounds that used slightly modified ARM-PCR. For around 10 cycles apiece, the opening two PCR rounds ran with TRBV1-TRBV30 forward primers and a C-beta reverse primer. MiXCR was run by TCRdb on the multiplex PCR reads, yielding one entry per CDR3 protein. The sample gives a few hundred thousand distinct CDR3 sequences, more than 55% of which show up once; about 17% is in the top ten. Unsorted whole blood yielded blood RNA, and germline DNA was extracted as well. Input material: peripheral blood. Receptors were obtained from a young woman with primary liver carcinoma and hepatitis B virus infection.

V and J are TRBV28 and TRBJ2-4, with TRBD2 as a possible D gene (5 bases). The germline gives CDR1 MDHEN, CDR2 SYDVKM. The CDR3 has 15 residues. Trimming shortened V by 5 bases and J by 6 bases, and 17 bases separated the two germline ends. CDR3 coding DNA: TGTGCCAGCAGTCCCACGAGGGTTGTGGGAAACATTCAGTACTTC. This translates into CASSPTRVVGNIQYF.

This clonotype was recorded a few times. The chain uses TRBV12-3 or TRBV12-4 and TRBJ2-3; 8 bases fit TRBD2. V dropped 6 bases and J dropped 4; count of bases not matched to a gene: 9. CDR3 size: 15 residues. The CDR3, as DNA: TGTGCCAGCAGATATAGCGGGAAGATAGCAGATACGCAGTATTTT. This codes for CASRYSGKIADTQYF.

This clonotype was seen repeatedly, ten times or more. The chain is built from TRBV4-2 and TRBJ2-6, with unresolved D. CDR3 length equals 15 residues. Germline assignment: CDR1 LGHNA and CDR2 YNFKEQ. Trimming removed 1 base at V and 0 bases at J, with 4 bases between. This chain's CDR3 is CASSQVVSGANVLTF. The CDR3 nucleotides read TGTGCCAGCAGCCAAGTTGTCTCTGGGGCCAACGTCCTGACTTTC.

This clonotype was recorded at least ten times. This sequence joins TRBV29-1 and TRBJ1-4, with TRBD1 matching over 7 bases. There are 13 residues in the CDR3. CDR1 and CDR2 from the germline V gene are SQVTM and ANQGSEA. V gave up 4 bases and J gave up 4 bases; unmatched junction bases: 3. The CDR3 sequence: CSVAGQSNEKLFF. The DNA of the CDR3 is TGCAGCGTTGCGGGACAGAGTAATGAAAAACTGTTTTTT. The whole variable domain, remainder taken from reference TRBV29-1 and TRBJ1-4, is SAVISQKPSRDICQRGTSLTIQCQVDSQVTMMFWYRQQPGQSLTLIATANQGSEATYESGFVIDKFPISRPNLTFSTLTVSNMSPEDSSIYLCSVAGQSNEKLFFGSGTQLSVL.

As concerns this clonotype: A much larger clone lies one base from this, so it may be a read error. CDR3 amino acids: CSVDRGSADTQYF. CDR3 sequence (DNA): TGCAGCGTTGATCGGGGGAGTGCAGATACGCAGTATTTT. The chain combines TRBV29-1 with TRBJ2-3, with D tentatively TRBD2 (6 bases). CDR3 length: 13 residues. Trimming left V 3 bases short and J 4 bases short, with 11 bases between. Germline CDR1 reads SQVTM; CDR2 reads ANQGSEA.

In this sample, this clonotype turned up a few times. The genes are TRBV5-5 and TRBJ2-1, with a possible D match to TRBD2 (5 bases). Germline-derived CDR1 and CDR2 are SGHKS and YYEKEE (reference sequence). The CDR3 spans 15 residues. V shed 4 bases and J shed 0 bases, with 11 bases lying between them. The CDR3 DNA follows: TGTGCCAGCAGCCTCGGACTTAACTCCTACAATGAGCAGTTCTTC. Residues: CASSLGLNSYNEQFF.

In the case of this clonotype: Sequence at one end of the junction differs from germline and may be a read error. The rearrangement links TRBV2 to TRBJ2-1; D perhaps matches TRBD2 (6 bases). Germline assignment: CDR1 SNHLY and CDR2 FYNNEI. The CDR3 spans 16 residues. CDR3 residues: CAGSAFVGLSYNEQFF. CDR3 nucleotides: TGTGCCGGCAGTGCGTTCGTTGGACTATCCTACAATGAGCAGTTCTTC.

This chain connects TRBV28 to TRBJ2-7; possible D gene TRBD1, 6 bases. Trimming stripped 10 bases from V and 2 bases from J, with 21 bases between. The CDR3 covers 15 residues. Germline values: CDR1 MDHEN, CDR2 SYDVKM. CDR3 in amino acids: CATLQGQIITYEQYF. CDR3 in DNA: TGTGCCACCTTACAGGGACAAATAATTACCTACGAGCAGTACTTC.

Concerning this clonotype: This may be a read error, as it is one base from a much larger clone. V is TRBV12-5 and J is TRBJ1-3; TRBD1 matches at 7 bases. Germline assignment: CDR1 LGHNT and CDR2 FRNRAP. This CDR3 contains 14 residues. V shed 7 bases and J 0 bases; nucleotides not matched to a gene: 3. CDR3 bases: TGTGCTAGTGACAGGGGAGACTCTGGAAACACCATATATTTT. This translates into CASDRGDSGNTIYF.

As regards this clonotype: A much larger clone is a single base away; this may be a read error. The genes are TRBV6-2 or TRBV6-3 and TRBJ2-1; D remains ambiguous. Trimming removed 7 bases at V and 6 bases at J, with 19 bases between. The germline V gene encodes CDR1 MNHEY and CDR2 SVGEGT. The CDR3 totals 15 residues. The CDR3 nucleotides read TGTGCCAGCACCACTGTGGCCGAAGGATTCAATGAGCAGTTCTTC. It translates to CASTTVAEGFNEQFF.

A note on this clonotype: Likely a read error: the CDR3 ends without its conserved phenylalanine or tryptophan. Because the CDR3's place on the DNA is in doubt, the DNA is left out and the CDR3 is given as listed by TCRdb. The V and J genes are TRBV6-5 and TRBJ2-3. Termini included, the CDR3 measures 15 amino acids. Germline CDR1 and CDR2: MNHEY and SVGAGI. CDR3 in amino acids: CASSYGRSSQGTQYL.

With regard to this clonotype: At one end, the junction sequence differs from germline, possibly due to a read error. The rearrangement links TRBV4-1 to TRBJ2-2, with 8 bases fitting TRBD2. This CDR3 is 17 amino acids long. Germline values: CDR1 MGHRA, CDR2 YSYEKL. CDR3 sequence: CTSSQELGGTRAGELFF. The CDR3 DNA is TGCACCAGCAGCCAAGAGTTAGGCGGGACTAGGGCCGGGGAGCTGTTTTTT.

The V gene is TRBV12-3 or TRBV12-4, the J gene TRBJ2-2, with 9 bases that match TRBD1. The CDR3 loop spans 15 amino acids. V shed 9 bases and J 8 bases; nucleotides not matched to a gene: 13. CDR3 nucleotides: TGTGCCAGTAGGACACAGGGGGCGGGAATAGGGGAGCTGTTTTTT. Its translation is CASRTQGAGIGELFF.

Comments on this clonotype: A much larger clone is a single base away; this may be a read error. CDR3 amino acids: CASKKGTGAFF. CDR3 DNA: TGTGCCAGCAAGAAAGGCACTGGAGCTTTCTTT. The rearrangement links TRBV6-5 to TRBJ1-1; D remains ambiguous. Germline CDR1 reads MNHEY; CDR2 reads SVGAGI. This CDR3 region has 11 residues.

The table lists this clonotype with a few counts. The chain uses TRBV14 and TRBJ2-1; 7 nucleotides line up with TRBD1. The CDR3 covers 19 residues. Trimming took 3 bases from V and 3 from J; bases not matched to a gene: 17. Germline V gene lookup returns CDR1 SGHDN and CDR2 FVKESK. CDR3 protein: CASSHRTGAGGFFYNEQFF. CDR3 DNA: TGTGCCAGCAGCCACCGCACAGGGGCAGGCGGGTTTTTCTACAATGAGCAGTTCTTC.

This clonotype was detected ten times or more. The gene calls are TRBV6-2 or TRBV6-3 and TRBJ2-1, with 11 positions matching TRBD2. Trimming took 6 bases from V and 6 from J; bases not matched to a gene: 4. Germline V lookup: CDR1 MNHEY, CDR2 SVGEGT. This CDR3 region has 14 residues. The CDR3 coding sequence is TGTGCCAGCAGCCCGACTAGCGGGATCAATGAGCAGTTCTTC. This codes for CASSPTSGINEQFF.

Note on this clonotype: A much larger clone lies a single base off, so this may be a read error. The chain uses TRBV29-1 and TRBJ1-2; a possible D gene is TRBD1 (5 bases). The germline gives CDR1 SQVTM, CDR2 ANQGSEA. This CDR3 comprises 12 residues. CDR3 sequence reads: CSVLDRVYGYSF. The DNA for the CDR3 is TGCAGCGTTCTAGACAGAGTCTATGGCTACTCCTTC.

A word on this clonotype: With a much larger clone just one base away, this may be a read error. CDR3 protein: CASNQDEMQPQHF. Written as DNA, the CDR3 is TGTGCCAGCAACCAAGATGAGATGCAGCCCCAGCATTTT. The V and J genes are TRBV4-2 and TRBJ1-5; D gene uncertain. The CDR3 covers 13 residues. Germline CDR1 and CDR2: LGHNA and YNFKEQ.